This note documents a single TCR beta chain sequence. Trimming stripped 5 bases from V and 11 bases from J, with 21 bases between. The germline CDR1 and CDR2 sequences are SGHVS and FQNEAQ. This CDR3 comprises 15 residues. This specimen belongs to a study of blood T cells in healthy people across ages. The use of a sample-barcoded 5' primer and a J-beta primer mix characterized a second PCR of roughly 7 to 12 cycles. TCRdb re-called the 5' RACE reads with MiXCR, one entry per CDR3 protein. The data contain 580,000 or so distinct CDR3 sequences, roughly 43% of them singletons. This TCR was recovered from an elderly man in good health. The specimen was blood. J is TRBJ1-4 and V is TRBV7-8, with TRBD1 as a possible D gene (5 bases). The CDR3 nucleotides are TGTGCCAGCAGCCCGACCCCCGGGACGTCGGGGAAACTGTTTTTT. This translates into CASSPTPGTSGKLFF. The whole variable domain, filled in from reference TRBV7-8 and TRBJ1-4, reads GAGVSQSPRYKVAKRGQDVALRCDPISGHVSLFWYQQALGQGPEFLTYFQNEAQLDKSGLPSDRFFAERPEGSVSTLKIQRTQQEDSAVYLCASSPTPGTSGKLFFGSGTQLSVL.